Below are 15 T cell receptor beta chains sequenced from a single sample in a study of cytomegalovirus exposure and HLA in healthy donors. Assay: immunoSEQ multiplex PCR; the TCRdb copy retains only in-frame clones and omits some. The data hold 66,000 or so clones, with 95% to 98% observed a single time. The specimen was PBMCs. These receptors originate from a woman younger than 30 in good health and CMV-seropositive.

The chain links TRBV18 to TRBJ2-5; D not certain. Between the trimmed V and J ends, which lost 6 bases and 3 bases, there was a span of 5 bases. Germline lookup yields CDR1 KGHSH and CDR2 LQKENI. The CDR3 sequence is 11 residues long. The CDR3 reads CASSIEETQYF. As DNA, the CDR3 is TGTGCCAGCTCGATAGAAGAGACCCAGTACTTC.

This clone was found once. The chain is built from TRBV29-1 and TRBJ1-2, with 11 bases identical to TRBD1. The germline V gene encodes CDR1 SQVTM and CDR2 ANQGSEA. This CDR3 has 13 amino acids. Trimming took 5 bases from V and 8 from J; bases not matched to a gene: 7. Here the CDR3 DNA reads TGCAGCGTTCGTTCGGGGACAGGGGGAGGCTACACCTTC. Residues: CSVRSGTGGGYTF.

This clone has just a few counts. The chain uses TRBV18 and TRBJ2-7, with TRBD1 matching 8 bases. This CDR3 contains 13 residues. Looked up from germline, CDR1 is KGHSH and CDR2 is LQKENI. J lost 7 bases, V lost 3 bases, and 5 bases had no gene match. The CDR3 reads CASSPAGGGEQYF. For the CDR3, the DNA is TGTGCCAGCTCACCGGCAGGGGGCGGGGAGCAGTACTTC.

The chain recombines TRBV28 with TRBJ1-2, with a weak D call TRBD1 (6 bases). Germline-derived CDR1 and CDR2 are MDHEN and SYDVKM. The CDR3 contains 11 residues. V was cut by 6 bases and J by 8 bases, with 10 bases left in between. DNA for the CDR3: TGTGCCAGCAGCCCAGGGGTCGGCTACACCTTC. Amino acids: CASSPGVGYTF.

This CDR3 is CASSSGLAGGDTDTQYF. The CDR3 coding sequence is TGTGCCAGCAGCTCTGGACTAGCGGGGGGGGACACAGATACGCAGTATTTT. This chain links TRBV7-3 with TRBJ2-3, with 15 bases matching TRBD2. Germline CDR1 is SGHTA and CDR2 is FQGTGA. The CDR3 runs 17 residues. V trimming: 4 bases; J trimming: 2 bases; junction bases outside the gene matches: 4.

This chain connects TRBV4-2 to TRBJ2-5, with a possible D match to TRBD1 (5 bases). CDR1 and CDR2 from the germline V gene are LGHNA and YNFKEQ. This CDR3 is built from 14 residues. Between the trimmed V and J ends, which lost 1 base and 4 bases, there was a span of 10 bases. The chain's CDR3 is CASSQGTDIETQYF. CDR3 sequence (DNA): TGTGCCAGCAGCCAAGGAACGGACATAGAGACCCAGTACTTC.

This chain joins TRBV30 and TRBJ2-6, with D possibly being TRBD1 (6 bases). There are 15 residues in the CDR3. V was cut by 4 bases and J by 2 bases, with 12 bases left in between. The germline V gene encodes CDR1 GTSNPN and CDR2 SVGIG (reference sequence). CDR3 residues: CAWTLWTAGANVLTF. The CDR3 DNA follows: TGTGCCTGGACCCTTTGGACAGCTGGGGCCAACGTCCTGACTTTC.

The rearrangement joins TRBV25-1 to TRBJ2-2, with 10 bases that match TRBD2. The J segment lost 7 bases and the V segment lost 3 bases, leaving 5 bases of the junction unmatched. Germline V gene sequence: CDR1 MGHDK, CDR2 SYGVNS. This CDR3 is 15 amino acids long. Here the CDR3 reads CASSESGRAFGELFF. The CDR3 nucleotides read TGTGCCAGCAGTGAGAGCGGGAGGGCCTTCGGGGAGCTGTTTTTT.

This clone has a handful of counts. The chain couples TRBV30 to TRBJ2-3; 11 nucleotides align to TRBD2. J lost 2 bases, V lost 1 base, and 5 bases had no gene match. The CDR3 sequence is 16 residues long. The germline gives CDR1 GTSNPN, CDR2 SVGIG (reference sequence). The CDR3 DNA is TGTGCCTGGAGTGCCGGGACTAGCGGTTCCACAGATACGCAGTATTTT. Encoded protein: CAWSAGTSGSTDTQYF.

The CDR3 protein is CASSLGRGGGLAKNIQYF. In nucleotides, the CDR3 is TGTGCCAGCAGCTTAGGCCGGGGTGGGGGACTAGCCAAAAACATTCAGTACTTC. The chain joins TRBV11-2 to TRBJ2-4; possibly TRBD2 for D (6 bases). Germline-derived CDR1 and CDR2 are SGHAT and FQNNGV. The V end lost 1 base, the J end lost 0 bases, and 16 bases lay between the germline ends. This CDR3 region has 18 residues.

The rearrangement joins TRBV6-1 to TRBJ2-1; 12 bases line up with TRBD1. The CDR3 spans 17 residues. The V gene's germline CDR1 is MNHNS and CDR2 SASEGT. With 4 bases clipped from V and 6 bases from J, the junction kept 10 bases outside the gene matches. The CDR3 reads CASSGDRGHMYTNEQFF. CDR3 DNA sequence: TGTGCCAGCAGTGGGGACAGGGGGCACATGTATACCAATGAGCAGTTCTTC.

The CDR3 sequence is CASRDSGRGGEQFF. The DNA of the CDR3 is TGCGCCAGCAGGGATAGCGGGAGGGGGGGTGAGCAGTTCTTC. The V and J genes are TRBV10-1 and TRBJ2-1, with TRBD2 matching over 11 bases. The CDR3 has 14 amino acids. Germline trimming cut 6 bases from V and 9 bases from J; bases unmatched to any gene: 7. The V gene's germline CDR1 is WNHNN and CDR2 SYGVQD (reference sequence).

The genes are TRBV4-1 and TRBJ2-5, with 7 bases that match TRBD2. The V segment lost 5 bases and the J segment 5 bases; nucleotides outside the gene matches: 5. The CDR3 is 13 amino acids. The germline V gene encodes CDR1 MGHRA and CDR2 YSYEKL. The CDR3 DNA reads as TGCGCCAGCAGCGTGCAGCGGGGTGAGACCCAGTACTTC. Amino acid sequence: CASSVQRGETQYF.

As DNA, the CDR3 is TGTGCCAGCAGTATAGAGGCCAACACTGAAGCTTTCTTT. Translated, it gives CASSIEANTEAFF. The V and J genes are TRBV28 and TRBJ1-1, with unresolved D. The V end was cut by 5 bases, the J end by 2 bases, with 9 bases between. The CDR3 totals 13 residues. Germline CDR1 is MDHEN and CDR2 is SYDVKM.

This chain joins TRBV5-6 and TRBJ2-2; D call uncertain. This CDR3 is built from 16 residues. V was clipped by 0 bases and J by 6 bases, with 15 bases between them. CDR1 and CDR2 (germline): SGHDT, YYEEEE. CDR3 amino acids: CASSLARNVISGELFF. CDR3 sequence (DNA): TGTGCCAGCAGCTTGGCCAGAAACGTTATATCCGGGGAGCTGTTTTTT.